One and the same sample provided the 30 T cell receptor beta chains below, sequenced in a study of blood T cell repertoires in COVID-19. The protocol was immunoSEQ multiplex PCR, while the TCRdb copy is restricted to in-frame clones and leaves out a portion. The repertoire holds over 100,000 clones, with about 88% as singletons. The sequenced sample consisted of peripheral blood. The receptors stem from a man between 35 and 55 years old with acute or convalescent COVID-19.

The V and J genes are TRBV5-1 and TRBJ2-7, with a tentative D call TRBD1 (5 bases). With 4 bases removed from V and 3 bases from J, the gap between germline ends came to 8 bases. CDR1 and CDR2 (germline): SGHRS, YFSETQ. This CDR3 is 12 amino acids long. Here the CDR3 DNA reads TGCGCCAGCAGCCCTACAGGCTACGAGCAGTACTTC. Protein: CASSPTGYEQYF. Looking up the rest from reference TRBV5-1 and TRBJ2-7 gives the full variable domain: KAGVTQTPRYLIKTRGQQVTLSCSPISGHRSVSWYQQTPGQGLQFLFEYFSETQRNKGNFPGRFSGRQFSNSRSEMNVSTLELGDSALYLCASSPTGYEQYFGPGTRLTVT.

The genes are TRBV18 and TRBJ2-5, with 8 positions matching TRBD1. V shed 3 bases, J shed 3 bases, and the junction held 6 bases outside the gene matches. Per germline, CDR1 KGHSH and CDR2 LQKENI. The CDR3 is 15 residues long. Here the CDR3 DNA reads TGTGCCAGCTCACCCCGGACAGGGTTAAAAGAGACCCAGTACTTC. It is translated as CASSPRTGLKETQYF.

In its sample, this clone was seen once. The chain has TRBV7-9 and TRBJ1-3, with 10 nucleotides matching TRBD1. This CDR3 has 15 amino acids. V lost 3 bases, J lost 4 bases, and 3 bases stayed unmatched. The germline V gene encodes CDR1 SEHNR and CDR2 FQNEAQ (reference sequence). In nucleotides, the CDR3 is TGTGCCAGCAGCTTCCGGGACAGGGGCGGAAACACCATATATTTT. It yields the protein CASSFRDRGGNTIYF.

The chain has TRBV19 and TRBJ1-1; 7 bases agree with TRBD1. J gave up 1 base and V 4 bases, and 6 bases lay outside the gene matches. The length of the CDR3 is 15 residues. CDR1 is LNHDA, CDR2 SQIVND, per germline (reference sequence). The CDR3 is CASSTTGAANTEAFF. CDR3 sequence (DNA): TGTGCCAGTAGTACAACAGGGGCGGCGAACACTGAAGCTTTCTTT. The whole variable domain, filled in from reference TRBV19 and TRBJ1-1, reads DGGITQSPKYLFRKEGQNVTLSCEQNLNHDAMYWYRQDPGQGLRLIYYSQIVNDFQKGDIAEGYSVSREKKESFPLTVTSAQKNPTAFYLCASSTTGAANTEAFFGQGTRLTVV.

V and J are TRBV3-1 (or the pseudogene TRBV3-2) and TRBJ1-1; 10 nucleotides match TRBD1. With V trimmed by 2 bases and J by 8 bases, 8 bases remained unmatched. Germline lookup yields CDR1 LGHDT and CDR2 YNNKEL (reference sequence). The CDR3 sequence is 15 residues long. This CDR3 is CASSQTTGGNKEAFF. As DNA, the CDR3 is TGTGCCAGCAGCCAAACGACAGGGGGCAATAAGGAAGCTTTCTTT.

The chain carries TRBV29-1 and TRBJ2-1; 11 positions agree with TRBD2. From germline, CDR1 is SQVTM and CDR2 ANQGSEA. Trimming cost V 7 bases and J 6 bases; bases outside gene matches: 5. The CDR3 extends over 13 amino acids. In DNA form, the CDR3 reads TGCAGCGCCACCGGGACTAGCGGCAATGAGCAGTTCTTC. Translation: CSATGTSGNEQFF.

The chain carries TRBV28 and TRBJ1-1, with 9 positions matching TRBD1. V trimming: 4 bases; J trimming: 4 bases; junction bases outside the gene matches: 7. This CDR3 spans 15 amino acids. Germline V gene lookup returns CDR1 MDHEN and CDR2 SYDVKM. The CDR3 coding sequence is TGTGCCAGCAGTTCTTTAACAGGGGGCAGCACTGAAGCTTTCTTT. It translates to CASSSLTGGSTEAFF.

V is TRBV28 and J is TRBJ1-5; TRBD1 agrees at 11 bases. The germline V gene encodes CDR1 MDHEN and CDR2 SYDVKM. V was pared by 3 bases and J by 1 base, with 8 bases of the junction left unmatched. This CDR3 contains 18 residues. CDR3 DNA: TGTGCCAGCAGTTTCGGGACAGGGGGGTTGGTGAGCAATCAGCCCCAGCATTTT. The encoded protein is CASSFGTGGLVSNQPQHF. The entire variable domain, with the rest obtained from reference TRBV28 and TRBJ1-5, is as follows: DVKVTQSSRYLVKRTGEKVFLECVQDMDHENMFWYRQDPGLGLRLIYFSYDVKMKEKGDIPEGYSVSREKKERFSLILESASTNQTSMYLCASSFGTGGLVSNQPQHFGDGTRLSIL.

The gene calls are TRBV3-1 (or the pseudogene TRBV3-2) and TRBJ2-7; the D is unclear. CDR3 length: 13 residues. Trimming removed 4 bases from V and 3 bases from J, with 10 bases in between. Germline assignment: CDR1 LGHDT and CDR2 YNNKEL (reference sequence). In DNA form, the CDR3 reads TGTGCCAGCAGCCCACTCTCTAGCTACGAGCAGTACTTC. Protein: CASSPLSSYEQYF.

The table lists this clone with a few counts. The chain carries TRBV7-2 and TRBJ1-6, with no clear D. The ends were cut back, 5 bases at V and 0 bases at J, with 11 bases in the middle. CDR1 is SGHTA and CDR2 is FQGNSA in the germline V gene. The CDR3 loop spans 16 amino acids. The DNA for the CDR3 is TGTGCCAGCAGCCTAATGGGCTACTCCTATAATTCACCCCTCCACTTT. It encodes CASSLMGYSYNSPLHF.

The rearrangement joins TRBV7-8 to TRBJ2-5; TRBD1 might be the D (6 bases). V lost 1 base and J lost 3, with 9 bases in between. Germline CDR1 and CDR2: SGHVS and FQNEAQ. This CDR3 is 14 amino acids long. CDR3 sequence (DNA): TGTGCCAGCAGCTTAGGGGCAGGGGAAGAGACCCAGTACTTC. Translated, it gives CASSLGAGEETQYF.

This clone has a handful of counts. This chain uses TRBV11-2 with TRBJ2-7, with 9 positions matching TRBD1. Germline CDR1 SGHAT, CDR2 FQNNGV. J gave up 4 bases and V 5 bases, and 9 bases lay outside the gene matches. CDR3 length equals 15 residues. CDR3 bases: TGTGCCAGCAGCCCCGGACAGGGGAAGGCTTACGAGCAGTACTTC. Translation: CASSPGQGKAYEQYF.

V is TRBV5-6 and J is TRBJ1-2; 9 bases agree with TRBD1. J gave up 8 bases and V 4 bases, and 12 bases lay outside the gene matches. CDR1 SGHDT and CDR2 YYEEEE come from the germline V gene. The CDR3 length is 15 residues. CDR3 bases: TGTGCCAGCAGCCCGATGGACAGGGGTCATCGAGGCTACACCTTC. It translates to CASSPMDRGHRGYTF.

This sequence joins TRBV18 and TRBJ2-3; tentatively, D is TRBD1 (6 bases). Trimming cost V 1 base and J 8 bases, with 10 bases left between them. Germline loops: CDR1 KGHSH, CDR2 LQKENI. The CDR3 runs 13 residues. The CDR3 sequence: CASSPQEGGTQYF. CDR3 in DNA: TGTGCCAGCTCACCACAGGAAGGGGGTACGCAGTATTTT.

This rearrangement joins TRBV5-1 to TRBJ2-7; 8 bases agree with TRBD2. V shed 5 bases, J shed 2 bases, and the junction held 6 bases outside the gene matches. The CDR3 spans 14 residues. CDR1 is SGHRS and CDR2 is YFSETQ in the germline V gene. The DNA for the CDR3 is TGCGCCAGCAGTGTTAGCGGGAATACCTACGAGCAGTACTTC. It translates to CASSVSGNTYEQYF.

The V gene is TRBV15, the J gene TRBJ2-3; TRBD2 matches at 7 bases. The CDR3 runs to 16 residues. The germline CDR1 and CDR2 sequences are LNHNV and YYDKDF (reference sequence). J lost 3 bases, V lost 0 bases, and 6 bases had no gene match. CDR3 protein: CATSREGGRGTDTQYF. As DNA, the CDR3 is TGTGCCACCAGCAGAGAGGGCGGGAGAGGGACAGATACGCAGTATTTT.

The genes are TRBV6-6 and TRBJ2-2, with 7 bases lining up with TRBD2. V gave up 3 bases and J gave up 5 bases; unmatched junction bases: 6. Germline lookup yields CDR1 MNHNY and CDR2 SVGAGI (reference sequence). CDR3 length equals 15 residues. For the CDR3, the DNA is TGTGCCAGCAGTTATGGCGGGAGAAGGACCGGGGAGCTGTTTTTT. It yields the protein CASSYGGRRTGELFF.

In DNA, the CDR3 is TGTGCCAGTAGTATAGGCCCCTCAGGGCGGTGGATGGTCGCAGATACGCAGTATTTT. Translating it yields CASSIGPSGRWMVADTQYF. The chain uses TRBV19 and TRBJ2-3, with TRBD1 as a possible D gene (5 bases). CDR1 and CDR2 from the germline V gene are LNHDA and SQIVND (reference sequence). V lost 1 base, J lost 4 bases, and 24 bases lay in between. CDR3 length equals 19 residues.

This clone was seen only a few times. The chain's CDR3 is CASSIEGHKAQPQHF. In DNA form, the CDR3 reads TGTGCCAGTAGTATAGAGGGACACAAAGCTCAGCCCCAGCATTTT. This rearrangement joins TRBV19 to TRBJ1-5; tentatively, D is TRBD1 (6 bases). The CDR3 has 15 residues. With 0 bases removed from V and 6 bases from J, the gap between germline ends came to 12 bases. In germline, CDR1 is LNHDA, CDR2 SQIVND (reference sequence).

V gene TRBV7-2 combines with J gene TRBJ2-5, with 9 bases aligning to TRBD2. The ends lost 6 bases at V and 5 bases at J; junction bases unmatched: 13. Germline V gene lookup returns CDR1 SGHTA and CDR2 FQGNSA. The CDR3 is made up of 16 amino acids. CDR3 sequence reads: CASSYSGRSSRETQYF. CDR3 DNA sequence: TGTGCCAGCAGTTATAGCGGGAGAAGTAGTAGGGAGACCCAGTACTTC.

The chain is built from TRBV10-3 and TRBJ2-1; D unclear. V dropped 3 bases and J dropped 3 bases, with 3 bases sitting between them. The germline V gene has CDR1 ENHRY and CDR2 SYGVKD. This CDR3 is built from 12 residues. CDR3 loop: CAISDLYNEQFF. In nucleotides, the CDR3 is TGTGCCATCAGTGACCTCTACAATGAGCAGTTCTTC.

This chain links TRBV7-3 with TRBJ2-3; 12 nucleotides line up with TRBD2. This CDR3 is built from 17 residues. Germline V gene lookup returns CDR1 SGHTA and CDR2 FQGTGA. V shed 3 bases, J shed 0 bases, and the junction held 4 bases outside the gene matches. The chain's CDR3 is CASSFTSGRHSTDTQYF. The CDR3 DNA is TGTGCCAGCAGCTTTACTAGCGGGAGGCACAGCACAGATACGCAGTATTTT. The full variable domain, rest sourced from reference TRBV7-3 and TRBJ2-3, is GAGVSQTPSNKVTEKGKYVELRCDPISGHTALYWYRQSLGQGPEFLIYFQGTGAADDSGLPNDRFFAVRPEGSVSTLKIQRTERGDSAVYLCASSFTSGRHSTDTQYFGPGTRLTVL.

The rearrangement links TRBV18 to TRBJ1-1; D remains ambiguous. This CDR3 comprises 16 residues. Per germline, CDR1 KGHSH and CDR2 LQKENI. V lost 4 bases and J 4 bases, leaving 19 bases between the germline ends. CDR3 DNA: TGTGCCAGCTCACGGGTTGTCGGCGGGGATGGCACTGAAGCTTTCTTT. This encodes CASSRVVGGDGTEAFF.

The V and J genes are TRBV18 and TRBJ1-1; 7 nucleotides agree with TRBD1. Germline V gene data show CDR1 as KGHSH and CDR2 as LQKENI. The CDR3 consists of 13 residues. After removal of 4 bases from V and 3 bases from J, the junction contained 2 bases not matched to a gene. The CDR3 loop is CASSLGQDTEAFF. DNA for the CDR3: TGTGCCAGCTCACTTGGACAGGACACTGAAGCTTTCTTT.

The rearrangement links TRBV28 to TRBJ1-2, with a weak D call TRBD1 (5 bases). The germline CDR1 and CDR2 sequences are MDHEN and SYDVKM. The CDR3 contains 13 residues. The V end was cut by 1 base, the J end by 7 bases, with 10 bases between. CDR3 region: CASSLLGVGGYTF. In DNA, the CDR3 is TGTGCCAGCAGTTTATTAGGGGTAGGTGGCTACACCTTC.

The chain recombines TRBV24-1 with TRBJ2-7, with 11 bases matching TRBD2. The CDR3 extends over 15 amino acids. Losses at the gene ends were 4 bases for V and 5 bases for J; bases not matched to a gene: 6. Germline V lookup: CDR1 KGHDR, CDR2 SFDVKD. The CDR3 DNA reads TGTGCCACCAGTGACGGGACTAGCGGAAAACACGAGCAGTACTTC. It translates to CATSDGTSGKHEQYF.

This rearrangement joins TRBV28 to TRBJ2-5; 15 bases align to TRBD2. Unmatched junction bases numbered 7, after V lost 6 bases and J lost 5 bases. Germline CDR1 MDHEN, CDR2 SYDVKM. The CDR3 runs to 16 residues. CDR3 residues: CASSRTSGRAWETQYF. CDR3 DNA: TGTGCCAGCAGCCGGACTAGCGGGAGGGCCTGGGAGACCCAGTACTTC.

The chain recombines TRBV4-2 with TRBJ2-7; D not resolved. The CDR3 spans 13 residues. The germline V gene encodes CDR1 LGHNA and CDR2 YNFKEQ. V lost 2 bases to trimming and J lost 2 bases, with 7 bases between them. CDR3 nucleotide sequence: TGTGCCAGCAGCCAATCCGGAGCCTACGAGCAGTACTTC. It codes for CASSQSGAYEQYF.

This clone came up once. The chain recombines TRBV7-6 with TRBJ1-3; D perhaps matches TRBD1 (6 bases). The CDR3 has 18 residues. Looked up from germline, CDR1 is SGHVS and CDR2 is FNYEAQ. The V end lost 0 bases, the J end lost 0 bases, and 15 bases lay between the germline ends. The chain's CDR3 is CASSLAPPTGLSGNTIYF. Here the CDR3 DNA reads TGTGCCAGCAGCTTAGCCCCCCCGACAGGTCTCTCTGGAAACACCATATATTTT. Full variable domain (outside the CDR3, taken from reference TRBV7-6 and TRBJ1-3): GAGVSQSPRYKVTKRGQDVALRCDPISGHVSLYWYRQALGQGPEFLTYFNYEAQQDKSGLPNDRFSAERPEGSISTLTIQRTEQRDSAMYRCASSLAPPTGLSGNTIYFGEGSWLTVV.

The rearrangement links TRBV7-2 to TRBJ2-7; maybe TRBD1 (5 bases). This CDR3 is built from 14 residues. V lost 5 bases and J 2 bases, leaving 13 bases between the germline ends. CDR1 is SGHTA and CDR2 is FQGNSA in the germline V gene. The CDR3 nucleotides are TGTGCCAGCAGCCCCCCAGGGAATACCTACGAGCAGTACTTC. Encoded protein: CASSPPGNTYEQYF.